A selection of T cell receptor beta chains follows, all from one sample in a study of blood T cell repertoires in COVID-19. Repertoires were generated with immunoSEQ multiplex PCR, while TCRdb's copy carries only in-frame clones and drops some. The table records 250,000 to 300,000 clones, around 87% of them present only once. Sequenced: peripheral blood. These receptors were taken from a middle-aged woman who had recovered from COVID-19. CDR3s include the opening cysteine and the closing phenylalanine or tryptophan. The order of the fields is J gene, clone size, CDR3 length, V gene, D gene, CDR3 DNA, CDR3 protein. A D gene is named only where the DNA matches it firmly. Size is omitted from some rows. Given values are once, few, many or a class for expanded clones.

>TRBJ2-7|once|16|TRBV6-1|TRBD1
TGTGCCAGCAGTGAGTTGGGGGGACAGGGCGGTTACGAGCAGTACTTC
CASSELGGQGGYEQYF
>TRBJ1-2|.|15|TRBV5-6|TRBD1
TGTGCCAGCAGCTTGGAGACAGGGGTTCAGGACGGCTACACCTTC
CASSLETGVQDGYTF
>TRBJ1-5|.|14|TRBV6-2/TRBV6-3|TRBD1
TGTGCCAGCAGTTACCTAGGGGGCGATCAGCCCCAGCATTTT
CASSYLGGDQPQHF
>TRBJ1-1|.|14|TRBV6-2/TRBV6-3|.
TGTGCCAGCAGTTACCTACAGTCATCCACTGAAGCTTTCTTT
CASSYLQSSTEAFF
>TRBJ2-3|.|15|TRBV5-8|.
TGTGCCAGCAGACTCAAAGTGGTGATCGGGGATACGCAGTATTTT
CASRLKVVIGDTQYF
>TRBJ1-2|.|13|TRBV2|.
TGTGCCAGCAGGGCAACAGGGAACTATGGCTACACCTTC
CASRATGNYGYTF
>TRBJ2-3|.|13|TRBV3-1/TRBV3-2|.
TGTGCCAGCAGCCAAGATTGGCGGGATACGCAGTATTTT
CASSQDWRDTQYF
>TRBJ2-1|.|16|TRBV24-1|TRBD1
TGTGCCACCAGTGATTCCCCGGGACAGGGGATACATGAGCAGTTCTTC
CATSDSPGQGIHEQFF
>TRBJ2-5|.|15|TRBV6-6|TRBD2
TGTGCCAGCAGTTCCTACGGGGGGGCCCAAGAGACCCAGTACTTC
CASSSYGGAQETQYF
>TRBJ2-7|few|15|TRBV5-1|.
TGCGCCAGCAGCTTGGGACAGCTAAGCTCCTACGAGCAGTACTTC
CASSLGQLSSYEQYF
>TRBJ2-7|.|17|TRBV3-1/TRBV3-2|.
TGTGCCAGCAGCCAAGAAGGATGGGGGCTTGGAACCTACGAGCAGTACTTC
CASSQEGWGLGTYEQYF
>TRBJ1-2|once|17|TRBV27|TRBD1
TGTGCCAGCAGCCGAACGAAAAGACAGGGCAAGACCTATGGCTACACCTTC
CASSRTKRQGKTYGYTF
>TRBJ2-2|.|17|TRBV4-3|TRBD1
TGCGCCAGCAGCCAGTTAGCCGGGACAGGGGGAACCGGGGAGCTGTTTTTT
CASSQLAGTGGTGELFF
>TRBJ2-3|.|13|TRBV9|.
TGTGCCAGCAGCTACAGCTATTCAGATACGCAGTATTTT
CASSYSYSDTQYF
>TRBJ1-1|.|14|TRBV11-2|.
TGTGCCAGCAGCTTAGTTCCCGTCGGGGCTGAAGCTTTCTTT
CASSLVPVGAEAFF
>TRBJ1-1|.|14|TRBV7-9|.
TGTGCCAGCAGCCTAGGCGGGGGGGCCACTGAAGCTTTCTTT
CASSLGGGATEAFF
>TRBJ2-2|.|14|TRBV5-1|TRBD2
TGCGCCAGCAGCTTGGTAGCGGGCACCGGGGAGCTGTTTTTT
CASSLVAGTGELFF
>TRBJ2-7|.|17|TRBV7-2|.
TGTGCCAGCAGCTTAGGGTTGGGGCGGGGTAGTCTCGGCGAGCAGTACTTC
CASSLGLGRGSLGEQYF
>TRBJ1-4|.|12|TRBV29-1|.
TGCAGCGTTCTTCAGGGTTCGGAAAAACTGTTTTTT
CSVLQGSEKLFF
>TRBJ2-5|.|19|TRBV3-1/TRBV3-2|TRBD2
TGTGCCAGCAGCCAAGACCGAGGCATAAGCGGGGGGTTCGAAGAGACCCAGTACTTC
CASSQDRGISGGFEETQYF
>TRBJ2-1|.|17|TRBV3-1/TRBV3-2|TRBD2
TGTGCCAGCAGCCAGGGTAGTCCAGCGGGGGGGCCTAATGAGCAGTTCTTC
CASSQGSPAGGPNEQFF
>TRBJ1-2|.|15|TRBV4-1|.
TGCGCCAGCAGCCAAGATCCGGCGCAGGTTCATGGCTACACCTTC
CASSQDPAQVHGYTF
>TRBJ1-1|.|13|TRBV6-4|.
TGTGCCAGCTCCACAGGGCTAAACACTGAAGCTTTCTTT
CASSTGLNTEAFF
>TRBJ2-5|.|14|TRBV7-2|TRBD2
TGTGCCAGCAGCTTGGGACTAGCAGAGGAGACCCAGTACTTC
CASSLGLAEETQYF
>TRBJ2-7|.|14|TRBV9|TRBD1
TGTGCCAGCAGCAGGGGGCAGCCCCCCTACGAGCAGTACTTC
CASSRGQPPYEQYF
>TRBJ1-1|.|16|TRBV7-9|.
TGTGCCAGCAGCCAGTTCTGGGGCTCGTATCACACTGAAGCTTTCTTT
CASSQFWGSYHTEAFF
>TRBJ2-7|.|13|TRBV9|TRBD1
TGTGCCAGCAGCGTTTCAGGGGGCTACGAGCAGTACTTC
CASSVSGGYEQYF
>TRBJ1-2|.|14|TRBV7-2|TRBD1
TGTGCCAGCAGTCGGGACAGGGCAGGCTATGGCTACACCTTC
CASSRDRAGYGYTF
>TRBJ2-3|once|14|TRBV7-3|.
TGTGCCAGCAGCCCCCGGTCGGCGGCAGATACGCAGTATTTT
CASSPRSAADTQYF
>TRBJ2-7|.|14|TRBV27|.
TGTGCCAGCGCGGTCGCAGGACTCTCCTACGAGCAGTACTTC
CASAVAGLSYEQYF
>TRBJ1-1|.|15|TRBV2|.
TGTGCCAGCAGGCGCGGGAGTTCCATGAACACTGAAGCTTTCTTT
CASRRGSSMNTEAFF
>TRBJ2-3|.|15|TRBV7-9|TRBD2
TGTGCCAGCAGCTTAGCCGTGGGGAGGGCAGATACGCAGTATTTT
CASSLAVGRADTQYF